The clone carrying this T cell receptor (beta chain) has only a few counts. Its antigen remains unidentified. These data originate in a study of post-analysis software for immune sequencing data. Study conclusions and caveats: Among a handful of TRBV segments more frequent in patients than controls were TRBV5-6, TRBV5-1 and TRBV20-1. Samples prepared in the same batch strongly co-clustered by F measure. Multiple sclerosis patients showed significantly lower normalized Chao1 diversity than controls did.

TCR beta cDNA libraries included unique molecular identifiers. TCRdb independently ran MiXCR on the PCR reads; one entry per CDR3 protein. This sample yields 350,000 to 500,000 distinct CDR3 sequences, of which roughly 38% are seen a single time; roughly 8.2% belongs to the top ten. V lost 3 bases and J lost 0; bases outside the gene matches: 6. Germline V gene lookup returns CDR1 SGHVS and CDR2 FNYEAQ. The CDR3 has 17 amino acids. Source material: blood. The genes are TRBV7-6 and TRBJ2-1; TRBD2 matches 9 bases. The receptor comes from a girl aged 2 to 9 with multiple sclerosis. The chain's CDR3 is CASSLGRLADSYNEQFF. In DNA form, the CDR3 reads TGTGCCAGCAGCTTGGGGAGACTAGCGGACTCCTACAATGAGCAGTTCTTC.